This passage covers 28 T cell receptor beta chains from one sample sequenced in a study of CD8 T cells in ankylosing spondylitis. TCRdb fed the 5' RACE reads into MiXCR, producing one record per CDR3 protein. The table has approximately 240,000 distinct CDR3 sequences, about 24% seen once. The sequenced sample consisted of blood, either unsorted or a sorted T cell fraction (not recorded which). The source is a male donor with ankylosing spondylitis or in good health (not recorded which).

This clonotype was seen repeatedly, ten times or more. CDR3: CASRERGGSDTQYF. The CDR3 nucleotides read TGTGCCAGCAGGGAGCGGGGGGGCTCGGATACGCAGTATTTT. The gene calls are TRBV2 and TRBJ2-3, with 10 bases fitting TRBD2. Germline assignment: CDR1 SNHLY and CDR2 FYNNEI. The CDR3 has 14 amino acids. With 6 bases clipped from V and 6 bases from J, the junction kept 6 bases outside the gene matches.

The CDR3 DNA reads TGCAGTGCCAGGGGACCCCGAGGCTCCTACGAGCAGTACTTC. It encodes CSARGPRGSYEQYF. V is TRBV20-1 and J is TRBJ2-7; tentatively, D is TRBD1 (6 bases). Germline-derived CDR1 and CDR2 are DFQATT and SNEGSKA (reference sequence). This CDR3 is 14 amino acids long. Trimming took 6 bases from V and 0 from J, leaving 15 bases between them.

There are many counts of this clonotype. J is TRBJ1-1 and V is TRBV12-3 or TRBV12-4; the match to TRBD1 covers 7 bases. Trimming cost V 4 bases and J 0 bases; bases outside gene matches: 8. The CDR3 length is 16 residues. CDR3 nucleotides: TGTGCCAGCAGTTCAAGAAGGGGGCCCATGAACACTGAAGCTTTCTTT. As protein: CASSSRRGPMNTEAFF.

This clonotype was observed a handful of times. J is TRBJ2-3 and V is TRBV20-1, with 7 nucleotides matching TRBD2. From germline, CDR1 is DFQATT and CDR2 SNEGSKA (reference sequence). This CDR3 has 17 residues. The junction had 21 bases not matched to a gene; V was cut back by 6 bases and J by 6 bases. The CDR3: CSAPGLHPYSPSDTQYF. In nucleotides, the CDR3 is TGCAGTGCCCCGGGACTACACCCCTATTCCCCCTCGGATACGCAGTATTTT.

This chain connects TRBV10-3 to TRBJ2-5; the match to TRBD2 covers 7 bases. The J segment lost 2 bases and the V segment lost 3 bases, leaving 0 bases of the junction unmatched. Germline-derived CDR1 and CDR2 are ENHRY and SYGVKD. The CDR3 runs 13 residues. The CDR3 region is CAISDGGQETQYF. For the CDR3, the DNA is TGTGCCATCAGTGACGGGGGGCAAGAGACCCAGTACTTC.

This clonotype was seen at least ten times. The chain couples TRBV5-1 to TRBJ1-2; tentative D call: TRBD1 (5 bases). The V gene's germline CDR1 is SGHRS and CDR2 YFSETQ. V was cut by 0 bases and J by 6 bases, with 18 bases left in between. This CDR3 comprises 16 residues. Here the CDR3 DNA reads TGCGCCAGCAGCTTGGCCGGTCGGCAGGGAGAAGATGGCTACACCTTC. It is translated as CASSLAGRQGEDGYTF. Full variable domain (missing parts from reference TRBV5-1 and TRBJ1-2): KAGVTQTPRYLIKTRGQQVTLSCSPISGHRSVSWYQQTPGQGLQFLFEYFSETQRNKGNFPGRFSGRQFSNSRSEMNVSTLELGDSALYLCASSLAGRQGEDGYTFGSGTRLTVV.

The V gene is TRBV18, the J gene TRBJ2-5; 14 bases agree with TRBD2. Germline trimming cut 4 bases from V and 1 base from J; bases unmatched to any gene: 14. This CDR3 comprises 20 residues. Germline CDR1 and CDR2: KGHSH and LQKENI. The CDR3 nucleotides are TGTGCCAGCTCACAACGCGGGACTAGCGGGGGACCGCCCCCCCAAGAGACCCAGTACTTC. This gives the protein CASSQRGTSGGPPPQETQYF.

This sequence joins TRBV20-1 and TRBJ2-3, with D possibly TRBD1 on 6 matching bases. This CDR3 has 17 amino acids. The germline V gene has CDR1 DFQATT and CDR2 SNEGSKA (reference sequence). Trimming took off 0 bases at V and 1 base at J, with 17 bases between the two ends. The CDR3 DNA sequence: TGCAGTGCTAGAGATTGGGGGCGACATGGAGGCACAGATACGCAGTATTTT. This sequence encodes CSARDWGRHGGTDTQYF.

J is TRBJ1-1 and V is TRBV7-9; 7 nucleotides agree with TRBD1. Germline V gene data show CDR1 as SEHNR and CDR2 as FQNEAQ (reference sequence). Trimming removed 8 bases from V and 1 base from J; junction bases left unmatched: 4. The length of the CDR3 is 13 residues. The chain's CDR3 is CASLRTGNTEAFF. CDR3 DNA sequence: TGTGCCAGCCTCAGGACAGGGAACACTGAAGCTTTCTTT.

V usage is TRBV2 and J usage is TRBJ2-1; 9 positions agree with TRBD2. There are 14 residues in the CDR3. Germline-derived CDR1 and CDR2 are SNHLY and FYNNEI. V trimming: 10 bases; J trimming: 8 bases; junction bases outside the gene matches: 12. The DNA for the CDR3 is TGTGCCACCGCTGCGGGGGGGCCATTGGATGAGCAGTTCTTC. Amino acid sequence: CATAAGGPLDEQFF.

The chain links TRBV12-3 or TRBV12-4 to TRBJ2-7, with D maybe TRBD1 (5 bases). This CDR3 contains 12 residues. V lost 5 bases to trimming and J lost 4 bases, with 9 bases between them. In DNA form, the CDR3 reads TGTGCCAGCAGTGCCAGGGTGTACGAGCAGTACTTC. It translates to CASSARVYEQYF.

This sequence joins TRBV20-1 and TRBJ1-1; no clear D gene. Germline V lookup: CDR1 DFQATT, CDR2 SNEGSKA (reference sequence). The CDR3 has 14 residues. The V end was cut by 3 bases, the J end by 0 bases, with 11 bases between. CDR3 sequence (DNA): TGCAGTGCTAGGGACTGGTCTATGAACACTGAAGCTTTCTTT. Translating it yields CSARDWSMNTEAFF.

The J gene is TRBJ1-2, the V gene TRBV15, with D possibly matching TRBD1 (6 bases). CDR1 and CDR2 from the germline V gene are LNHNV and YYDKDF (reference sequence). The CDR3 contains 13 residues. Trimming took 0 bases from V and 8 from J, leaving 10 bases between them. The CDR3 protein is CATSRDRGEGYTF. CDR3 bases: TGTGCCACCAGCAGAGACAGGGGTGAGGGCTACACCTTC.

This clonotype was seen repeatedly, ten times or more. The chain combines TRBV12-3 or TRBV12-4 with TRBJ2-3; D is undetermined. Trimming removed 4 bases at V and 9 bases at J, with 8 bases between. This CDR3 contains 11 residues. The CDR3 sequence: CASSSDLTQYF. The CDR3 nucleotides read TGTGCCAGCAGTTCGGATCTAACGCAGTATTTT.

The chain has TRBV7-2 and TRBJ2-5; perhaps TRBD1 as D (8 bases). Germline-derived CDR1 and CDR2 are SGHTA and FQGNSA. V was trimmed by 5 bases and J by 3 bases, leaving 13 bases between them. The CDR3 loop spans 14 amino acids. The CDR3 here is CASSRGDRKETQYF. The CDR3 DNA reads TGTGCCAGCAGCCGGGGGGACAGGAAAGAGACCCAGTACTTC.

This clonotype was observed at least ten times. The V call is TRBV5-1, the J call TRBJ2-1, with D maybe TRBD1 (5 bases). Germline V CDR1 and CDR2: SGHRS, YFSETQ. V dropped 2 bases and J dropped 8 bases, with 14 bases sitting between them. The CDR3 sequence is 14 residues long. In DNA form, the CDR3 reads TGCGCCAGCAGCTTTTCCCAGGGTTCCCATGAGCAGTTCTTC. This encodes CASSFSQGSHEQFF.

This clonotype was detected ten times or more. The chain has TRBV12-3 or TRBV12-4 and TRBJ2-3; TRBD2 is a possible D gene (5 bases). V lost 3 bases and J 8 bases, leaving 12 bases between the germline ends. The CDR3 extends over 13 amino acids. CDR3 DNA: TGTGCCAGCAGTTTCTCGGCAGGAGGTACGCAGTATTTT. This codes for CASSFSAGGTQYF.

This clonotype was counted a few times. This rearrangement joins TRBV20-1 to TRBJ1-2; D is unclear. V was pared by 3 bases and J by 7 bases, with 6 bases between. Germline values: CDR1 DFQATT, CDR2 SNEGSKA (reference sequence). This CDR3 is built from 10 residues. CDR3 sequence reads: CSARDFGYTF. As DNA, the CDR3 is TGCAGTGCTAGGGACTTTGGCTACACCTTC.

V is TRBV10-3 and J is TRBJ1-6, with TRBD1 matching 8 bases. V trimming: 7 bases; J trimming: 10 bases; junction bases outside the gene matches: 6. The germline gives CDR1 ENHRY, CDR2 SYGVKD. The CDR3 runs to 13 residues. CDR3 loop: CAITGDRGSPLHF. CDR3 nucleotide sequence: TGTGCCATCACGGGAGACAGGGGCTCACCCCTCCACTTT.

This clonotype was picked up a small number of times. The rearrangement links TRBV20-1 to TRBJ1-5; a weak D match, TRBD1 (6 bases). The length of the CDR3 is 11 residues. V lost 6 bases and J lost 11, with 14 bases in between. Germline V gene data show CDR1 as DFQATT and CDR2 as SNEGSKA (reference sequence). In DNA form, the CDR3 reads TGCAGTGCCCGGCGAGGGGGAGCCCAGCATTTT. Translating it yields CSARRGGAQHF.

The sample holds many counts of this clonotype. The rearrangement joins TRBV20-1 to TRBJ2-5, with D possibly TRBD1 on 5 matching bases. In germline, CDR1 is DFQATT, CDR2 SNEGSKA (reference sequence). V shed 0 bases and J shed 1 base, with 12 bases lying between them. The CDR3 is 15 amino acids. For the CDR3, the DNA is TGCAGTGCTAGAGATTCAGGGAAGGTCCAAGAGACCCAGTACTTC. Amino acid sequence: CSARDSGKVQETQYF.

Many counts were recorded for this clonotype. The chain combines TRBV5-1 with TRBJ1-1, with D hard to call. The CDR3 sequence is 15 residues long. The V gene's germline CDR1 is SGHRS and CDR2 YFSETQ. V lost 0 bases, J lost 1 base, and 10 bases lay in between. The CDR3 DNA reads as TGCGCCAGCAGCTTGGAACGGGGTTGGAACACTGAAGCTTTCTTT. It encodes CASSLERGWNTEAFF.

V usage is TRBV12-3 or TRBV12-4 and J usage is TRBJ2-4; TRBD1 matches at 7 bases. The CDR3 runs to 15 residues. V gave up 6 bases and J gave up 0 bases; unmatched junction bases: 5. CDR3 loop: CASSPGQLAKNIQYF. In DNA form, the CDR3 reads TGTGCCAGCAGCCCGGGACAGCTAGCCAAAAACATTCAGTACTTC.

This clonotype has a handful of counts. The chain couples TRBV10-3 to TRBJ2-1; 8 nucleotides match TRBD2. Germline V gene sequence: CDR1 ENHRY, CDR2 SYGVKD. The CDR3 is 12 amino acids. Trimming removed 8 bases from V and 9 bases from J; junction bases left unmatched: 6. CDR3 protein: CAIGTRGGEQFF. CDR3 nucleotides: TGTGCCATCGGGACCCGGGGGGGTGAGCAGTTCTTC.

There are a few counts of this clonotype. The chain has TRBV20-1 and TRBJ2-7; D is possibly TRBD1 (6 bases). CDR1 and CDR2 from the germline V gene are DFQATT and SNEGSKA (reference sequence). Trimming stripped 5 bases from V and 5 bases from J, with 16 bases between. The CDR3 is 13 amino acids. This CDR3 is CSAGTGRRDEQYF. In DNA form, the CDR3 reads TGCAGTGCTGGCACAGGGCGTCGCGACGAGCAGTACTTC.

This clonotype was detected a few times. The CDR3 region is CSVERCQHYEQYF. The CDR3 DNA follows: TGCAGCGTTGAGAGGTGTCAGCACTACGAGCAGTACTTC. The genes are TRBV29-1 and TRBJ2-7; unclear D gene. This CDR3 comprises 13 residues. With 3 bases removed from V and 3 bases from J, the gap between germline ends came to 12 bases. Germline CDR1 SQVTM, CDR2 ANQGSEA.

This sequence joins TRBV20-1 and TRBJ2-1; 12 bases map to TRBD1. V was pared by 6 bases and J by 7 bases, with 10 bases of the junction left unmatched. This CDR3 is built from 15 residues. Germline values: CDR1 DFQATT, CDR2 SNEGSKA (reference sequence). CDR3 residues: CSALNRDRGQNEQFF. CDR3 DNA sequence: TGCAGTGCCCTAAACCGGGACAGGGGGCAAAATGAGCAGTTCTTC.

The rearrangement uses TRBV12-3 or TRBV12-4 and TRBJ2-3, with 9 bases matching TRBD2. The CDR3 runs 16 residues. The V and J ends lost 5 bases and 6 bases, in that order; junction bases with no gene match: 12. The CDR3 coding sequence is TGTGCCAGCAGTCCCCCTGGCGGGGGGGCAGGGGATACGCAGTATTTT. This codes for CASSPPGGGAGDTQYF.